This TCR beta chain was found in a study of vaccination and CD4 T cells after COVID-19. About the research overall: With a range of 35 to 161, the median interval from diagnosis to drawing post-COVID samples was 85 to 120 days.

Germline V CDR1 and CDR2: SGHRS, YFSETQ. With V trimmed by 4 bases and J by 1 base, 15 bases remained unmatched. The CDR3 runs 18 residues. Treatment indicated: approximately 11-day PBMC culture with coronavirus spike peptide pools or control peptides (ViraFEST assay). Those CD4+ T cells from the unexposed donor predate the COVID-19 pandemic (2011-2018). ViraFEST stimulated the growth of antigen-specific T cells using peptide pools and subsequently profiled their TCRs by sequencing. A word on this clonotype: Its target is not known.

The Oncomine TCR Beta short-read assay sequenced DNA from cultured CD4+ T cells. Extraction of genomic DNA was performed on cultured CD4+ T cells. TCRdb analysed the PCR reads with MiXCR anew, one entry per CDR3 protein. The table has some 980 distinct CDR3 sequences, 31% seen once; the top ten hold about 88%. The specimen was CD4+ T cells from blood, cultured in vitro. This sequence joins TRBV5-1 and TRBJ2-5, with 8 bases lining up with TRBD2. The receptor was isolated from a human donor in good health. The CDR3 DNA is TGCGCCAGCAGCCCCTGGCCCAGCGGGGGTACTATCCAAGAGACCCAGTACTTC. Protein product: CASSPWPSGGTIQETQYF. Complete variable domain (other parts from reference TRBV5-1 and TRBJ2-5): KAGVTQTPRYLIKTRGQQVTLSCSPISGHRSVSWYQQTPGQGLQFLFEYFSETQRNKGNFPGRFSGRQFSNSRSEMNVSTLELGDSALYLCASSPWPSGGTIQETQYFGPGTRLLVL.